These T cell receptor beta chains were read from a single sample in a study of blood T cells in healthy people across ages. TCRdb reprocessed the 5' RACE reads with MiXCR, giving one entry per CDR3 protein. This table holds hundreds of thousands of distinct CDR3 sequences, under 55% found once. The sample comprised blood. All receptors derive from a man at least 80 years old in good health. CDR3s include the opening cysteine and the closing phenylalanine or tryptophan. The order of the fields is CDR3 protein, CDR3 DNA, V gene, D gene, J gene, clone size. D genes are given only for firm matches. Clone size appears in some rows only: once, few, many, or a class for an expanded clone.

CATSYFPGGNYEQYF TGTGCTACCAGTTACTTCCCAGGGGGCAACTACGAGCAGTACTTC TRBV6-5 TRBD1 TRBJ2-7 NA
CASRPGTATDTQYF TGTGCCAGCAGGCCGGGGACTGCCACAGATACGCAGTATTTT TRBV6-6 NA TRBJ2-3 many
CASSLGLENYYNEQFF TGTGCCAGCAGCTTGGGTCTGGAGAATTACTACAATGAGCAGTTCTTC TRBV5-5 NA TRBJ2-1 NA
CASSSSRAGNTEAFF TGTGCCAGCAGCTCCTCCCGGGCGGGGAACACTGAAGCTTTCTTT TRBV6-5 NA TRBJ1-1 NA
CSVKGPATNEKLFF TGCAGCGTTAAGGGACCTGCAACTAATGAAAAACTGTTTTTT TRBV29-1 NA TRBJ1-4 few
CASSQTSGGYTF TGTGCCAGCAGCCAGACCTCGGGGGGCTACACCTTC TRBV7-2 NA TRBJ1-2 NA
CASTYRLEAFGELFF TGTGCCAGCACCTATCGACTAGAAGCTTTCGGGGAGCTGTTTTTT TRBV5-8 NA TRBJ2-2 NA
CASSLGGDSPLHF TGTGCCAGCAGTTTAGGGGGTGATTCACCCCTCCACTTT TRBV27 NA TRBJ1-6 few
CSARSSPGQGAGSNQPQHF TGCAGTGCTAGATCATCCCCGGGACAGGGGGCGGGAAGCAATCAGCCCCAGCATTTT TRBV20-1 TRBD1 TRBJ1-5 NA
CASSRADQETQYF TGTGCCAGCAGTCGAGCTGATCAAGAGACCCAGTACTTC TRBV6-2/TRBV6-3 NA TRBJ2-5 few
CASSLDRSSYEQYF TGCGCCAGCAGCTTGGACCGCAGCTCCTACGAGCAGTACTTC TRBV7-2 NA TRBJ2-7 many
CASSWATGRIYGYTF TGCGCCAGCAGCTGGGCTACCGGCCGGATTTATGGCTACACCTTC TRBV5-1 NA TRBJ1-2 NA
CGTGLRETQYF TGCGGGACAGGGCTCCGGGAGACCCAGTACTTC TRBV29-1 TRBD1 TRBJ2-5 few
CAISATGGMGATEAFF TGTGCCATCAGTGCCACAGGGGGCATGGGGGCGACTGAAGCTTTCTTT TRBV10-3 TRBD1 TRBJ1-1 NA
CASSLGGGAIYGYTF TGTGCCAGCAGCTTGGGAGGGGGCGCGATCTATGGCTACACCTTC TRBV5-6 TRBD1 TRBJ1-2 few
CVSSRRAGGQETQYF TGTGTCAGCAGCCGCAGGGCGGGGGGGCAGGAGACCCAGTACTTC TRBV6-6 TRBD2 TRBJ2-5 NA
CASKRQTTYEQYF TGTGCCAGCAAAAGACAGACGACCTACGAGCAGTACTTC TRBV2 NA TRBJ2-7 NA
CAISGGASSYEQYF TGTGCCATCAGTGGTGGCGCGAGCTCCTACGAGCAGTACTTC TRBV10-3 NA TRBJ2-7 NA
CSASPGLAGALGEQFF TGCAGTGCTAGCCCTGGACTAGCGGGAGCCTTAGGTGAGCAGTTCTTC TRBV20-1 TRBD2 TRBJ2-1 NA
CASSNSGSQPQHF TGTGCCAGCAGTAATTCGGGGTCTCAGCCCCAGCATTTT TRBV12-3/TRBV12-4 NA TRBJ1-5 NA
CASSQQAEAFF TGTGCCAGCAGTCAACAGGCCGAAGCTTTCTTT TRBV12-3/TRBV12-4 NA TRBJ1-1 few
CASGSWNEQFF TGTGCCAGCGGGAGTTGGAATGAGCAGTTCTTC TRBV6-2/TRBV6-3 NA TRBJ2-1 NA
CASKTPGLNTEAFF TGTGCCAGCAAGACGCCGGGATTGAACACTGAAGCTTTCTTT TRBV7-2 NA TRBJ1-1 NA
CASSSPGRPNEQFF TGTGCCAGCAGCTCACCGGGACGGCCTAATGAGCAGTTCTTC TRBV7-6 NA TRBJ2-1 NA
CSVGILAGGRETQYF TGCAGCGTTGGAATACTAGCGGGGGGGAGGGAGACCCAGTACTTC TRBV29-1 TRBD2 TRBJ2-5 NA
CSVDRLATKGHNEQFF TGCAGCGTTGATAGGCTAGCAACTAAGGGGCACAATGAGCAGTTCTTC TRBV29-1 NA TRBJ2-1 NA
CASSSVTSGRLNERYF TGTGCCAGCAGCTCAGTAACTAGCGGGAGACTTAACGAGCGGTACTTC TRBV7-9 TRBD2 TRBJ2-5 NA
CASSLASGRPLEQYF TGTGCCAGCAGCTTAGCGTCGGGACGGCCCCTCGAGCAGTACTTC TRBV7-9 NA TRBJ2-7 NA
CASSFTGADEQYF TGTGCCAGCAGCTTCACAGGGGCCGACGAGCAGTACTTC TRBV7-2 TRBD1 TRBJ2-7 few
CASRTAGYEQYF TGTGCCTCCCGGACGGCCGGCTATGAGCAGTACTTC TRBV12-3/TRBV12-4 NA TRBJ2-7 once
CSARDGVRADTQYF TGCAGTGCTAGAGATGGGGTCCGGGCAGATACGCAGTATTTT TRBV20-1 NA TRBJ2-3 NA
CASSQAGRAGGRANYGYTF TGTGCCAGCAGCCAAGCCGGCAGGGCAGGGGGACGAGCTAACTATGGCTACACCTTC TRBV4-2 TRBD1 TRBJ1-2 NA